This T cell receptor beta chain was sequenced during a study of blood T cell repertoires in COVID-19. About the research overall: Acute and convalescent COVID-19 specimens originated in the United States, Italy and Spain. The cDNA or gDNA used as material had been derived from T cells, B-cell-depleted T cells, or PBMCs.

Some clones are missing from TCRdb's copy, which holds only in-frame ones; the method was immunoSEQ multiplex PCR. The data contain 350,000 to 450,000 clones, around 88% of them singletons. Germline V lookup: CDR1 ENHRY, CDR2 SYGVKD. J was trimmed by 0 bases and V by 2 bases; bases with no gene match: 3. This CDR3 region has 15 residues. Sequencing was carried out using peripheral blood. The clonotype originates from a woman in her fifties or sixties with COVID-19, enrolled during active disease. The chain uses TRBV10-3 and TRBJ1-1; TRBD1 matches 7 bases. CDR3 sequence (DNA): TGTGCCATCAGTGAGAGGACAGGAATGAACACTGAAGCTTTCTTT. Residues: CAISERTGMNTEAFF.